This TCR beta chain was documented in a study of blood T cell repertoires in COVID-19 (dated by TCRdb to 2020 to 2021). At the level of the whole study: Collaborator samples came from the United States, Italy and Spain and covered acute and convalescent phases of COVID-19. Deeply sampled blood TCRbeta repertoires from subjects exposed to, actively infected with, or recovered from COVID-19 were included in the dataset. Samples were obtained from the ongoing ImmuneRACE study (first 160 participants) and from roughly 1,300 subjects provided by 6 global collaborators. The material from the prospective study consisted of cDNA or gDNA derived from T cells, B-cell-depleted T cells, or PBMCs. Where HLA class I and class II types were available, the types were taken from metadata supplied by the sample provider, not from assay-based typing. The repertoires were made available in a free public database intended to serve as a resource for research on the immune response to SARS-CoV-2. Nearly every sample came with metadata listing a de-identified subject ID, COVID-19 status, age in years and sex.

Overall results and qualifications from the work: The quantity of clinical and demographic metadata differed by source and by participant and was supplied without curation.

The immunoSEQ Assay, a bias-controlled multiplex PCR, was used to amplify TCRbeta CDR3 regions from genomic DNA. In the original analysis: Within the assay, amplification of reference gene primers was used to estimate how many nucleated cells each sample contained. To quantify the absolute abundance of each unique TCRbeta CDR3 rearrangement, sequence reads were collapsed and filtered. For each sample, productive Simpson clonality was calculated as the square root of Simpson's diversity index across productive rearrangements. The clones in this table, taken by TCRdb from immuneACCESS, are in-frame only. Not every clone is retained; where verified, under half of the shortfall comes from an unresolved V gene, and the cause of the rest is unknown. That table supplies the V and J calls and clone size; D and trimming were determined from the DNA. The sample includes some 100,000 clones, with 90% to 95% observed a single time. The biggest ten clones account for roughly 17% of the sample.

Relative to germline, V is missing 4 bases and J is missing 8 bases, with 7 bases of the junction outside any gene match. There are 14 amino acids in the CDR3, from cysteine to phenylalanine inclusive. Only CDR3 DNA remains: 42 bases, in frame from the first base. CDR1 and CDR2 (SGHRS, YFSETQ) derive from the germline V gene. Whole blood was collected in K2EDTA tubes by collaborating institutions according to the institutions' own protocols. Collaborator samples were shipped for TCRbeta analysis as frozen whole blood, isolated PBMCs, or DNA extracted from either sample type. In regard to this clone: Its cognate antigen has yet to be identified. The record has no base qualities; no much larger clone is one base away.

Sequenced input: peripheral blood. This TCR came from a man aged 45 to 65 with acute or convalescent COVID-19. The chain is assembled from TRBV5-1 and TRBJ1-4, with 8 bases aligning to TRBD1. The encoded CDR3 is CASSDGQGGEKLFF. Read as DNA, the sequence is TGCGCCAGCAGCGATGGACAGGGTGGCGAAAAACTGTTTTTT.